The present T cell receptor (beta chain) was sequenced within a study of blood T cell repertoires in COVID-19. Study in general: The United States, Italy and Spain were the sources of the acute and convalescent COVID-19 samples. PBMCs, B-cell-depleted T cells, or T cells were the source of the cDNA or gDNA that made up the material.

Worth noting for this clone: The identical CDR3 is also encoded by other nucleotide sequences in the sample.

As originally analysed: Nucleated cell counts were estimated from reference gene primer amplification. The table came from immunoSEQ multiplex PCR; TCRdb's copy has only in-frame clones and leaves some out. V and J calls and clone size are given by that table; D and trimming were obtained from the DNA. Counted here are fewer than 200,000 clones, roughly four fifths occurring once; the ten biggest clones make up around 7.7%. Germline values: CDR1 MDHEN, CDR2 SYDVKM. The CDR3 spans 12 residues. V was shortened by 8 bases and J by 1 base, with 6 bases between the two germline ends. The sequencing sample was made of peripheral blood. The chain uses TRBV28 and TRBJ1-5, with D possibly being TRBD1 (5 bases). The sequence was collected from a middle-aged man who had recovered from COVID-19. As DNA, the CDR3 is TGTGCCAGCCAGGGAAGCAATCAGCCCCAGCATTTT. Amino acid sequence: CASQGSNQPQHF. The entire variable domain, with the rest obtained from reference TRBV28 and TRBJ1-5, is as follows: DVKVTQSSRYLVKRTGEKVFLECVQDMDHENMFWYRQDPGLGLRLIYFSYDVKMKEKGDIPEGYSVSREKKERFSLILESASTNQTSMYLCASQGSNQPQHFGDGTRLSIL.